The next 25 T cell receptor beta chains were all read from a single sample in a study of CD8 T cells in Susac syndrome. Random hexamers served to reverse transcribe about 0.5 to 1 ug RNA. TCRdb called the immunoSEQ multiplex PCR reads again in MiXCR, with one record for every CDR3 protein. The top ten clones hold 0.15% to 0.2% of a sample with 210,000 or so distinct CDR3 sequences, approximately 94% of them seen once. The specimen was CD4+ T cells from PBMCs. The source of these receptors is a human donor with Susac syndrome.

This chain links TRBV10-3 with TRBJ2-5, with D perhaps matching TRBD2 (6 bases). The CDR3 spans 14 residues. Germline assignment: CDR1 ENHRY and CDR2 SYGVKD. V lost 0 bases, J lost 4 bases, and 9 bases lay in between. CDR3 protein: CAISESGGAETQYF. The CDR3 DNA reads as TGTGCCATCAGTGAGTCAGGAGGGGCAGAGACCCAGTACTTC.

Written as DNA, the CDR3 is TGCGCCAGCAGCCCGCGGGAAGATGGAACCTACGAGCAGTACTTC. This encodes CASSPREDGTYEQYF. This chain uses TRBV5-1 with TRBJ2-7; tentatively, D is TRBD2 (6 bases). Germline V gene lookup returns CDR1 SGHRS and CDR2 YFSETQ. V lost 4 bases and J 2 bases, leaving 16 bases between the germline ends. The CDR3 sequence is 15 residues long.

In this sample, this clonotype turned up once. This chain links TRBV7-9 with TRBJ1-4; 11 positions agree with TRBD1. Germline CDR1 SEHNR, CDR2 FQNEAQ (reference sequence). CDR3 size: 15 residues. V shed 1 base and J 8 bases; nucleotides not matched to a gene: 3. The CDR3 DNA is TGTGCCAGCAGCTTAGTCGGGACAGGGGGAGAAAAACTGTTTTTT. Translation: CASSLVGTGGEKLFF.

The chain carries TRBV3-1 and TRBJ2-1; 10 bases agree with TRBD2. CDR1 is LGHDT, CDR2 YNNKEL, per germline (reference sequence). The CDR3 consists of 17 residues. With 0 bases clipped from V and 10 bases from J, the junction kept 12 bases outside the gene matches. CDR3 in DNA: TGTGCCAGCAGCCAAGATCCCCCTAGCGGGGGCTCCCTAGAGCAGTTCTTC. Its protein product is CASSQDPPSGGSLEQFF.

The chain employs TRBV18 and TRBJ2-7, with 9 positions matching TRBD1. The CDR3 spans 15 residues. CDR1 and CDR2 (germline): KGHSH, LQKENI. V dropped 3 bases and J dropped 5; count of bases not matched to a gene: 8. In DNA, the CDR3 is TGTGCCAGCTCACCGTCCCGGGACAGGGTACACGAGCAGTACTTC. Its protein is CASSPSRDRVHEQYF.

The V gene is TRBV7-2, the J gene TRBJ1-1; D gene uncertain. The CDR3 loop spans 12 amino acids. The V and J ends lost 5 bases and 1 base respectively, with 5 bases between them. Germline assignment: CDR1 SGHTA and CDR2 FQGNSA. CDR3 in amino acids: CASSGWNTEAFF. CDR3 DNA sequence: TGTGCCAGCAGCGGATGGAACACTGAAGCTTTCTTT.

The V gene is TRBV28, the J gene TRBJ2-2, with 9 bases aligning to TRBD1. Trimming took 7 bases from V and 3 from J; bases not matched to a gene: 6. The germline CDR1 and CDR2 sequences are MDHEN and SYDVKM. CDR3 size: 15 residues. CDR3 in DNA: TGTGCCAGCATTCCGGGACAGGGTTACACCGGGGAGCTGTTTTTT. This encodes CASIPGQGYTGELFF. Full variable domain (remainder filled in from reference TRBV28 and TRBJ2-2): DVKVTQSSRYLVKRTGEKVFLECVQDMDHENMFWYRQDPGLGLRLIYFSYDVKMKEKGDIPEGYSVSREKKERFSLILESASTNQTSMYLCASIPGQGYTGELFFGEGSRLTVL.

On this clonotype itself: Its ends do not fully match the called genes, so a read error is possible. This chain connects TRBV12-3 or TRBV12-4 to TRBJ1-2, with a tentative D call TRBD1 (5 bases). The CDR3 runs 13 residues. The CDR3 region has the DNA TGTGCCAGCAGTTTATCCCGGGACGGATCCCCCGCCTTC. This sequence encodes CASSLSRDGSPAF.

The chain joins TRBV7-8 to TRBJ2-2, with no clear D. Germline-derived CDR1 and CDR2 are SGHVS and FQNEAQ. V was shortened by 0 bases and J by 0 bases, with 8 bases between the two germline ends. The CDR3 has 16 residues. This chain's CDR3 is CASSLAGIANTGELFF. CDR3 in DNA: TGTGCCAGCAGCTTAGCAGGGATCGCGAACACCGGGGAGCTGTTTTTT.

Only one count was recorded for this clonotype. The J gene is TRBJ2-5, the V gene TRBV2; TRBD1 or TRBD2 may be the D gene (5 bases each). This CDR3 is 15 amino acids long. With 7 bases removed from V and 0 bases from J, the gap between germline ends came to 15 bases. Per germline, CDR1 SNHLY and CDR2 FYNNEI. CDR3 DNA sequence: TGTGCCAGCACAAGGGGAGCGGTGGACCAAGAGACCCAGTACTTC. It codes for CASTRGAVDQETQYF.

The chain has TRBV5-6 and TRBJ2-3, with D tentatively TRBD1 or TRBD2 (6 bases each). Germline CDR1 and CDR2: SGHDT and YYEEEE. There are 16 residues in the CDR3. Trimming removed 0 bases at V and 4 bases at J, with 15 bases between. In nucleotides, the CDR3 is TGTGCCAGCAGCTTGGTTTTTCCGGGGGCGTCAGATACGCAGTATTTT. It specifies CASSLVFPGASDTQYF.

This sequence joins TRBV25-1 and TRBJ2-5; 11 bases are shared with TRBD2. There are 14 residues in the CDR3. Germline values: CDR1 MGHDK, CDR2 SYGVNS. V gave up 4 bases and J gave up 12 bases; unmatched junction bases: 10. CDR3 nucleotide sequence: TGTGCCAGCAGTGCTGGGACTAGCGGACTTAACGAGTACTTC. This gives the protein CASSAGTSGLNEYF.

The V call is TRBV3-1, the J call TRBJ2-3; D remains unclear. This CDR3 comprises 12 residues. The germline V gene encodes CDR1 LGHDT and CDR2 YNNKEL (reference sequence). The germline V and J ends were trimmed by 0 bases and 9 bases, with 7 bases remaining between them. The CDR3 region is CASSQEAGTQYF. The CDR3 coding sequence is TGTGCCAGCAGCCAAGAGGCAGGCACGCAGTATTTT.

V and J are TRBV28 and TRBJ1-1, with D unresolved. Germline V gives CDR1 MDHEN, CDR2 SYDVKM. V lost 2 bases to trimming and J lost 2 bases, with 9 bases between them. The CDR3 is 14 amino acids. CDR3 in DNA: TGTGCCAGCAGTTTAATAAAGGGAAACACTGAAGCTTTCTTT. Translating it yields CASSLIKGNTEAFF.

This chain connects TRBV9 to TRBJ2-2; D call uncertain. The V end lost 0 bases, the J end lost 1 base, and 7 bases lay between the germline ends. From germline, CDR1 is SGDLS and CDR2 YYNGEE. CDR3 length: 15 amino acids. CDR3 protein: CASSVASQNTGELFF. The CDR3 DNA follows: TGTGCCAGCAGCGTAGCGTCCCAGAACACCGGGGAGCTGTTTTTT.

The chain links TRBV6-5 to TRBJ2-7; 9 positions agree with TRBD1. This CDR3 has 15 residues. With V trimmed by 3 bases and J by 4 bases, 7 bases remained unmatched. Germline V CDR1 and CDR2: MNHEY, SVGAGI. The CDR3 DNA reads TGTGCCAGCAGTTATACCGGGACAGGGAGATACGAGCAGTACTTC. This encodes CASSYTGTGRYEQYF.

The chain uses TRBV7-8 and TRBJ2-1, with 9 bases fitting TRBD1. The CDR3 has 12 amino acids. V lost 10 bases and J lost 10; bases outside the gene matches: 8. CDR1 is SGHVS and CDR2 is FQNEAQ in the germline V gene. The CDR3: CATQGQGREQFF. The DNA of the CDR3 is TGTGCCACCCAGGGACAGGGCCGGGAGCAGTTCTTC.

The rearrangement links TRBV29-1 to TRBJ2-7; 7 nucleotides match TRBD1. Germline V gene lookup returns CDR1 SQVTM and CDR2 ANQGSEA. V lost 1 base, J lost 3 bases, and 6 bases stayed unmatched. The CDR3 length is 14 residues. CDR3: CSVEVRDSLYEQYF. The CDR3 region has the DNA TGCAGCGTTGAAGTGAGGGACAGCCTCTACGAGCAGTACTTC.

Here the CDR3 DNA reads TGCGCCAGCAGCCAGACACTACACTCCACAGATACGCAGTATTTT. It specifies CASSQTLHSTDTQYF. The chain recombines TRBV5-1 with TRBJ2-3; D uncertain. The germline V gene has CDR1 SGHRS and CDR2 YFSETQ. The CDR3 length is 15 residues. V was trimmed by 4 bases and J by 2 bases, leaving 14 bases between them.

Only one count was recorded for this clonotype. The chain links TRBV20-1 to TRBJ1-6; no clear D. CDR1 and CDR2 from the germline V gene are DFQATT and SNEGSKA (reference sequence). V was shortened by 1 base and J by 6 bases, with 10 bases between the two germline ends. The CDR3 loop spans 14 amino acids. In nucleotides, the CDR3 is TGCAGTGCTAGAGGGCCGTTTACTAATTCACCCCTCCACTTT. It encodes CSARGPFTNSPLHF.

The chain carries TRBV20-1 and TRBJ2-5; TRBD2 aligns across 8 bases. V lost 0 bases to trimming and J lost 5 bases; unmatched junction nucleotides: 11. The CDR3 runs to 16 residues. The germline CDR1 and CDR2 sequences are DFQATT and SNEGSKA (reference sequence). CDR3 coding DNA: TGCAGTGCTAGAGATGGGCGCGGGGGGCCCCGGGAGACCCAGTACTTC. Protein product: CSARDGRGGPRETQYF.

J is TRBJ1-2 and V is TRBV12-3 or TRBV12-4, with 8 positions matching TRBD1. Losses at the gene ends were 5 bases for V and 2 bases for J; bases not matched to a gene: 13. The CDR3 runs to 17 residues. The CDR3 coding sequence is TGTGCCAGCAGTCCACTGACAGGGGAGAAGATGAACTATGGCTACACCTTC. Translated: CASSPLTGEKMNYGYTF.

The chain recombines TRBV2 with TRBJ1-1; TRBD1 aligns across 9 bases. The germline V gene encodes CDR1 SNHLY and CDR2 FYNNEI. With 5 bases clipped from V and 0 bases from J, the junction kept 7 bases outside the gene matches. The CDR3 has 16 residues. CDR3 sequence: CASSPDRGRVNTEAFF. The CDR3 bases are TGTGCCAGCAGTCCGGACAGGGGCAGGGTGAACACTGAAGCTTTCTTT.

The CDR3: CASKLTWTGNEQFF. The CDR3 DNA reads TGTGCCAGCAAACTAACCTGGACAGGGAACGAGCAGTTCTTC. V and J are TRBV11-2 and TRBJ2-1, with 8 nucleotides matching TRBD1. After removal of 7 bases from V and 10 bases from J, the junction contained 12 bases not matched to a gene. Per the germline V gene, CDR1 is SGHAT and CDR2 is FQNNGV. This CDR3 region has 14 residues.

The chain's CDR3 is CASSRTDAYEQYF. The DNA for the CDR3 is TGTGCCAGCTCGCGGACGGACGCCTACGAGCAGTACTTC. The chain carries TRBV18 and TRBJ2-7; D ambiguous. Looked up from germline, CDR1 is KGHSH and CDR2 is LQKENI. Trimming pared 6 bases from V and 2 bases from J, leaving 11 bases between. This CDR3 has 13 amino acids.